These T cell receptor beta chains were read from a single sample in a study of T cell responses to AZD1222 COVID-19 vaccine. Here immunoSEQ multiplex PCR was the method, and the copy in TCRdb shows in-frame clones only, minus some. The sample includes 60,000 or so clones, 80% to 90% of them seen just once. The sample consisted of peripheral blood, taken on day 0 of AZD1222 vaccination. Source of these receptors: an adult in good health. The CDR3 runs from the conserved cysteine through the conserved F or W. A D gene is named only where the DNA matches it firmly. A row's size may be missing; if present it is once, few, many or a size class.

TRBV28	.	.	TRBJ1-2	CASGVDYGYTF	TGTGCCAGTGGGGTAGACTATGGCTACACCTTC
TRBV2	.	.	TRBJ2-2	CASSERGHSLNTGELFF	TGTGCCAGCAGTGAACGGGGACACAGCTTAAACACCGGGGAGCTGTTTTTT
TRBV30	TRBD1	.	TRBJ1-2	CAWGTGNYGYTF	TGTGCCTGGGGGACAGGGAACTATGGCTACACCTTC
TRBV18	TRBD2	.	TRBJ2-3	CASSSWVSGKTDTQYF	TGTGCCAGCTCATCCTGGGTTAGCGGGAAAACAGATACGCAGTATTTT
TRBV7-9	TRBD2	.	TRBJ2-1	CASSLAGAGVYNEQFF	TGTGCCAGCAGCTTAGCCGGTGCGGGAGTGTACAATGAGCAGTTCTTC
TRBV18	.	.	TRBJ1-3	CASSPENGGSGNTIYF	TGTGCCAGCTCACCAGAAAACGGGGGATCTGGAAACACCATATATTTT
TRBV5-1	TRBD1	.	TRBJ1-6	CASSSTGGNVPLHF	TGCGCCAGCAGCTCGACAGGGGGGAATGTACCCCTCCACTTT
TRBV19	.	few	TRBJ1-5	CASSPQGRSQPQHF	TGTGCCAGTAGTCCCCAAGGACGGAGTCAGCCCCAGCATTTT
TRBV28	.	once	TRBJ2-7	CASSLLREQYF	TGTGCCAGCAGCCTTCTGAGGGAGCAGTACTTC
TRBV6-2/TRBV6-3	TRBD1	.	TRBJ1-2	CASSYSGTGRYGYTF	TGTGCCAGCAGTTATTCAGGGACAGGCCGCTATGGCTACACCTTC
TRBV7-9	TRBD1	.	TRBJ1-2	CASSFGQGAEYGYTF	TGTGCCAGCAGCTTTGGACAGGGGGCGGAATATGGCTACACCTTC
TRBV7-2	TRBD1	.	TRBJ2-5	CASSLTTGLGQETQYF	TGTGCCAGCAGCTTAACGACAGGGTTGGGTCAAGAGACCCAGTACTTC
TRBV19	TRBD1	.	TRBJ1-4	CASSPRQGVNEKLFF	TGTGCCAGTAGTCCCCGACAGGGGGTTAATGAAAAACTGTTTTTT
TRBV27	TRBD1	.	TRBJ1-4	CASSSLGQGLLRKLFF	TGTGCCAGCAGTTCTCTTGGACAGGGATTACTCCGAAAACTGTTTTTT
TRBV18	.	.	TRBJ1-2	CASSPPSVIPGYTF	TGTGCCAGCTCACCACCGTCCGTCATCCCTGGCTACACCTTC
TRBV11-2	TRBD1	once	TRBJ1-3	CASSLDVGRGRRGNTIYF	TGTGCCAGCAGCTTAGACGTTGGCAGGGGGCGCCGAGGAAACACCATATATTTT
TRBV19	.	.	TRBJ1-1	CASSMSPNTEAFF	TGTGCCAGTAGTATGTCCCCGAACACTGAAGCTTTCTTT
TRBV11-3	TRBD1	.	TRBJ1-2	CASSPTGGSVYGYTF	TGTGCCAGCAGCCCCACAGGGGGGAGCGTCTATGGCTACACCTTC
TRBV5-6	TRBD1	.	TRBJ2-5	CASSFGTEQETQYF	TGTGCCAGCAGCTTCGGGACAGAACAAGAGACCCAGTACTTC
TRBV11-2	.	.	TRBJ1-2	CASSFDLRGGYTF	TGTGCCAGCAGCTTTGACCTACGAGGGGGCTACACCTTC
TRBV2	.	.	TRBJ1-5	CASSESTEDQPQHF	TGTGCCAGCAGTGAAAGTACAGAGGATCAGCCCCAGCATTTT
TRBV18	.	.	TRBJ1-3	CASSLGAISGNTIYF	TGTGCCAGCTCACTGGGCGCAATCTCTGGAAACACCATATATTTT
TRBV6-2/TRBV6-3	.	few	TRBJ1-1	CASSPRLLYWNTEAFF	TGTGCCAGCAGTCCCCGACTCCTCTACTGGAACACTGAAGCTTTCTTT
TRBV7-6	TRBD1	.	TRBJ2-7	CASSPGTVTYEQYF	TGTGCCAGCAGCCCCGGGACAGTAACCTACGAGCAGTACTTC
TRBV11-3	.	.	TRBJ1-2	CASSFQNYGYTF	TGTGCCAGCAGCTTCCAGAACTATGGCTACACCTTC
TRBV28	.	.	TRBJ1-1	CASGVGIAEAFF	TGTGCCAGCGGTGTCGGTATCGCTGAAGCTTTCTTT
TRBV6-1	.	.	TRBJ1-3	CASSERSDGNTIYF	TGTGCCAGCAGTGAAAGGTCGGACGGAAACACCATATATTTT
TRBV6-5	.	.	TRBJ1-1	CASINRGGVDTEAFF	TGTGCCAGCATCAACCGGGGCGGGGTGGACACTGAAGCTTTCTTT
TRBV18	.	.	TRBJ1-4	CASSPRTLSHEKLFF	TGTGCCAGCTCACCACGGACCCTCTCCCATGAAAAACTGTTTTTT
TRBV28	.	few	TRBJ1-2	CASRSQGLLGYTF	TGTGCCAGCAGGTCACAGGGCCTCCTTGGCTACACCTTC
TRBV7-9	.	.	TRBJ2-1	CASGSQGPEGNEQFF	TGTGCCAGCGGATCCCAAGGACCGGAAGGCAATGAGCAGTTCTTC
TRBV4-1	TRBD2	.	TRBJ2-7	CASSQEGGLASNEQYF	TGCGCCAGCAGCCAAGAAGGGGGACTAGCCTCCAACGAGCAGTACTTC
TRBV11-2	.	.	TRBJ1-5	CASSLNSGLGPQHF	TGTGCCAGCAGCTTAAATTCAGGGTTGGGGCCCCAGCATTTT
TRBV10-3	TRBD2	once	TRBJ2-3	CAIRPGLAESSTDTQYF	TGTGCCATCAGACCGGGACTAGCGGAGTCTAGCACAGATACGCAGTATTTT
TRBV25-1	TRBD1	.	TRBJ1-2	CASSKPDRAYGYTF	TGTGCCAGCAGCAAGCCGGACAGGGCCTATGGCTACACCTTC
TRBV5-4	.	.	TRBJ2-5	CASKSQTRETQYF	TGTGCCAGCAAGTCCCAGACTAGAGAGACCCAGTACTTC
TRBV27	.	once	TRBJ1-2	CASSLISWGVGYGYTF	TGTGCCAGCAGTTTAATCTCGTGGGGTGTGGGCTATGGCTACACCTTC
TRBV9	.	.	TRBJ1-1	CASSRIGTSTEAFF	TGTGCCAGCAGCCGCATCGGGACCAGCACTGAAGCTTTCTTT
TRBV3-1/TRBV3-2	TRBD2	.	TRBJ2-3	CASSLTSARTDTQYF	TGTGCCAGCAGCCTTACTAGCGCCCGCACAGATACGCAGTATTTT
TRBV15	.	.	TRBJ1-5	CATSEGWGNQPQHF	TGTGCCACCAGCGAGGGATGGGGCAATCAGCCCCAGCATTTT
TRBV28	.	.	TRBJ1-1	CASSLPLGAGTKAFF	TGTGCCAGCAGTTTACCCCTAGGGGCAGGGACTAAAGCTTTCTTT
TRBV3-1/TRBV3-2	TRBD1	.	TRBJ1-4	CASSLMTGANEKLFF	TGTGCCAGCAGCTTGATGACAGGGGCTAATGAAAAACTGTTTTTT
TRBV30	.	.	TRBJ1-6	CAWSRQDDSPLHF	TGTGCCTGGAGTAGACAGGATGATTCACCCCTCCACTTT
TRBV4-3	.	.	TRBJ1-2	CASSQDLLVIGEDGYTF	TGCGCCAGCAGCCAAGACCTCCTGGTGATAGGGGAGGATGGCTACACCTTC
TRBV12-5	TRBD1	.	TRBJ1-5	CASGLEGRGLHLSNQPQHF	TGTGCTAGTGGTTTGGAGGGAAGGGGGCTCCACCTTAGCAATCAGCCCCAGCATTTT
TRBV7-2	TRBD1	.	TRBJ2-7	CASSFDRGQGEQYF	TGTGCCAGCAGCTTCGACAGGGGGCAGGGTGAGCAGTACTTC
TRBV4-1	TRBD2	once	TRBJ2-2	CASSQYTARLATGELFF	TGCGCCAGCAGCCAATATACAGCCCGACTAGCGACCGGGGAGCTGTTTTTT
TRBV5-4	.	.	TRBJ2-5	CASSLANLQGEGTQYF	TGTGCCAGCAGCTTGGCCAACCTGCAGGGGGAGGGGACCCAGTACTTC
TRBV7-6	TRBD2	.	TRBJ2-1	CASSLEGSGSYNEQFF	TGTGCCAGCAGCTTAGAGGGCAGCGGGAGTTACAATGAGCAGTTCTTC
TRBV27	TRBD1	.	TRBJ2-3	CASSLTPDRGTDTQYF	TGTGCCAGCAGCCTTACTCCCGACAGGGGCACAGATACGCAGTATTTT
TRBV3-1/TRBV3-2	.	.	TRBJ2-1	CARNSGSGNEQFF	TGTGCCAGGAATAGCGGTTCTGGGAATGAGCAGTTCTTC
TRBV5-1	TRBD2	.	TRBJ2-5	CASSPGLAGAETQYF	TGCGCCAGCAGCCCGGGACTAGCGGGAGCAGAGACCCAGTACTTC
TRBV7-9	.	once	TRBJ2-7	CASSLNQGGDEQYF	TGTGCCAGCAGCTTAAACCAGGGAGGCGACGAGCAGTACTTC
TRBV28	.	.	TRBJ2-4	CASSLQYF	TGTGCCAGCAGTCTTCAGTACTTC